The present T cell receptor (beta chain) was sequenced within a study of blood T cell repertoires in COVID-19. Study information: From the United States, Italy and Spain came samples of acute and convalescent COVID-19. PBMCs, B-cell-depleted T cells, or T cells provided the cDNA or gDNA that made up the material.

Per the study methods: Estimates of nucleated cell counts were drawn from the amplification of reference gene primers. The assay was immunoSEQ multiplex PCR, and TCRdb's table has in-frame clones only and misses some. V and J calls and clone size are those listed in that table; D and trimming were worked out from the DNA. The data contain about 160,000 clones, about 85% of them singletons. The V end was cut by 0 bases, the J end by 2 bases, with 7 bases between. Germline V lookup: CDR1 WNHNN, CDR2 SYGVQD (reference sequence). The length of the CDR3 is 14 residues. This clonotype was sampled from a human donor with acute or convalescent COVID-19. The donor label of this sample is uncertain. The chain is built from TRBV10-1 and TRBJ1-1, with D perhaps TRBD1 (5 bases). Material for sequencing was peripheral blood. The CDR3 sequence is CASSESGLNTEAFF. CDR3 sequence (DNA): TGCGCCAGCAGTGAGTCGGGACTTAACACTGAAGCTTTCTTT.